This T cell receptor (beta chain) was sequenced for a study of blood T cell repertoires in COVID-19. In the source study's methods: It was from reference gene primer amplification that nucleated cell counts were estimated. This table comes from immunoSEQ multiplex PCR, and its TCRdb copy is limited to in-frame clones, with some not included. V and J calls and clone size are those listed in that table; D and trimming were worked out from the DNA. Here the sample spans 150,000 or so clones, about four fifths being singletons. CDR1 and CDR2 (germline): MRHNA, SNTAGT. The CDR3 has 14 residues. V dropped 3 bases and J dropped 4 bases, with 9 bases sitting between them.

The rearrangement joins TRBV6-4 to TRBJ2-2; D unresolved. This clonotype originated in a woman aged 55 to 70 with acute or convalescent COVID-19. Sequencing was carried out using peripheral blood. The CDR3 here is CASSEVAGTGELFF. The CDR3 coding sequence is TGTGCCAGCAGTGAGGTAGCCGGCACCGGGGAGCTGTTTTTT.